The sample holds many counts of the clone carrying this T cell receptor beta chain. Molecular barcoded adaptors covering alpha/delta and beta/gamma chains were used on about 390 ng RNA. TCRdb recomputed calls from the reads with MiXCR, one row per CDR3 protein. The data hold about 38,000 distinct CDR3 sequences, with 14% observed a single time. The ends were cut back, 8 bases at V and 5 bases at J, with 16 bases in the middle. The CDR3 sequence is 14 residues long. The germline V gene encodes CDR1 SGHVS and CDR2 FNYEAQ. These data are taken from a study of read filtering for tumor transcriptome and immune sequencing.

The sequencing sample was made of a population of CD138-negative cells sorted from bone marrow. This clonotype was obtained from a donor at least 40 years old with multiple myeloma. V gene TRBV7-6 combines with J gene TRBJ2-1, with D unclear. CDR3: CASAPRTQDNEQFF. Here the CDR3 DNA reads TGTGCCAGCGCCCCGCGTACTCAGGACAATGAGCAGTTCTTC.